This TCR beta chain was identified during a study of blood T cell repertoires in COVID-19. The wider study: Acute and convalescent COVID-19 specimens originated in the United States, Italy and Spain. Nucleic acid was either cDNA or gDNA, and it came from T cells, B-cell-depleted T cells, or PBMCs.

In the authors' methods: Reference gene primer amplification gave nucleated cell count estimates. Method: immunoSEQ multiplex PCR; TCRdb's copy keeps in-frame clones and lacks some. That table is the source of V, J and clone size, and D and trimming were worked out from the DNA. The sample contains 60,000 or so clones, 85% of which appear only once. This CDR3 region has 13 residues. Germline CDR1 SQVTM, CDR2 ANQGSEA. Trimming at V came to 4 bases and at J to 4 bases, leaving 6 bases not matched to a gene. The specimen sequenced was peripheral blood. This receptor was identified in a human donor in a cohort sampled during active COVID-19. V usage is TRBV29-1 and J usage is TRBJ2-5; TRBD2 matches at 7 bases. The CDR3 loop reads CSVVTSVRETQYF. In nucleotides, the CDR3 is TGCAGCGTTGTTACTAGCGTTCGAGAGACCCAGTACTTC.